This T cell receptor beta chain is drawn from a study of blood T cell repertoires in COVID-19. For the study at large: Whether acute or convalescent, the COVID-19 samples came from the United States, Italy and Spain.

V shed 6 bases and J shed 8 bases, with 19 bases lying between them. Germline V gene lookup returns CDR1 LNHDA and CDR2 SQIVND (reference sequence). CDR3 length: 15 amino acids. Under the authors' procedure: From reference gene primer amplification, estimates of nucleated cell counts were derived. The protocol was immunoSEQ multiplex PCR, while the TCRdb copy is restricted to in-frame clones and leaves out a portion. From that table come the V and J calls and clone size; the DNA was used to work out D and trimming. The profile shows about 150,000 clones, around 82% of them singletons. The source is a woman in her forties or fifties who had recovered from COVID-19. Sequenced input: PBMCs or T cells enriched from blood (not recorded which). The chain combines TRBV19 with TRBJ1-4; weak D call: TRBD1 (5 bases). The CDR3 DNA reads TGTGCCAGTAGAGTGGCGGGGCCTGGTAAGGAAAAACTGTTTTTT. Amino acid sequence: CASRVAGPGKEKLFF.